This T cell receptor beta chain was profiled in a study of metastatic and nonmetastatic thyroid tumors. Whole-study context: Where malignant and benign thyroid patients were concerned, repertoires were compared across blood and tumor or nodule tissue.

V was shortened by 2 bases and J by 1 base, with 14 bases between the two germline ends. Germline lookup yields CDR1 MGHRA and CDR2 YSYEKL. The CDR3 covers 17 residues. TCRdb ran MiXCR on the PCR reads. The data contain about 52,000 clones, over 15% of them singletons. Whole-study results and caveats: Significantly greater TCR beta diversity was reportedly found in malignant thyroid tumors than in benign nodules (in blood and tumor).

All patients reached thyroid surgery having received no treatment beforehand. The sample holds many counts of this clone. Its target is unknown. The receptor was isolated from a female donor with papillary thyroid cancer or a benign thyroid nodule (not recorded which). Some clones in this sample may be carry-over from other donors' samples. The J gene is TRBJ2-2, the V gene TRBV4-1; D not resolved. The sequencing sample was made of blood. CDR3 residues: CASSQFVGQENTGELFF. Written as DNA, the CDR3 is TGCGCCAGCAGCCAATTTGTTGGTCAGGAGAACACCGGGGAGCTGTTTTTT.